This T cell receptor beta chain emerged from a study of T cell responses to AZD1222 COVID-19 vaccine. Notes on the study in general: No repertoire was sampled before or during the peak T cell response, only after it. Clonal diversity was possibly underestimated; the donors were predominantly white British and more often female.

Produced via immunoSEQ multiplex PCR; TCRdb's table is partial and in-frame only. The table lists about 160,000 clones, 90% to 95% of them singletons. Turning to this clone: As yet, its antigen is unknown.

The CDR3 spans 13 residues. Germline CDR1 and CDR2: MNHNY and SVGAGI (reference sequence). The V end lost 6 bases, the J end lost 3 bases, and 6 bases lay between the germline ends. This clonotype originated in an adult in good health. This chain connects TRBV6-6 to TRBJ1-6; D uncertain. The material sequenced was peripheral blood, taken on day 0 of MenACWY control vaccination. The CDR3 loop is CASSSSYNSPLHF. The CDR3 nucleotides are TGTGCCAGCAGCTCCAGCTATAATTCACCCCTCCACTTT.